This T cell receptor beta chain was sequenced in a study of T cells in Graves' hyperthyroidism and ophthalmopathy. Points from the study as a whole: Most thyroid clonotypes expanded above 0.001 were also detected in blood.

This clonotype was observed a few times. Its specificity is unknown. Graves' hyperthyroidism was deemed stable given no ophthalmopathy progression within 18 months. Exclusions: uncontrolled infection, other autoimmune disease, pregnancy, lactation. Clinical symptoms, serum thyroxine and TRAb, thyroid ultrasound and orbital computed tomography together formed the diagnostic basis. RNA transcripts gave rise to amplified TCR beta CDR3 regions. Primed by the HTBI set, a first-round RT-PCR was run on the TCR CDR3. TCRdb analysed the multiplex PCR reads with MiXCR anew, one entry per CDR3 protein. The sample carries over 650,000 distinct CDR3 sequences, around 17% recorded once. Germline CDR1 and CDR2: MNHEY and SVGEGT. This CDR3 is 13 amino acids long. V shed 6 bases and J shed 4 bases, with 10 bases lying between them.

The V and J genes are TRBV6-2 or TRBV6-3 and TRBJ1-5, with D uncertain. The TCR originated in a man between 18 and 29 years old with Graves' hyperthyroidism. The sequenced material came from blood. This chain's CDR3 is CASSRNTNQPQHF. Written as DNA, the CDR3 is TGTGCCAGCAGCCGAAACACTAATCAGCCCCAGCATTTT.